This T cell receptor beta chain was sequenced for a study of blood T cell repertoires in COVID-19. Background on the study: The cDNA or gDNA used as material had been derived from T cells, B-cell-depleted T cells, or PBMCs.

The CDR3 spans 15 residues. In germline, CDR1 is SGHRS, CDR2 YFSETQ. Trimming pared 3 bases from V and 0 bases from J, leaving 9 bases between. The authors' processing: Counts of nucleated cells, estimated from reference gene primer amplification, were obtained. The protocol was immunoSEQ multiplex PCR, while the TCRdb copy is restricted to in-frame clones and leaves out a portion. V, J and clone size reflect that table, while D and trimming were determined from the DNA. Here the sample spans fewer than 100,000 clones, roughly three quarters being singletons. The chain is built from TRBV5-1 and TRBJ2-2; no firm D call. The receptor's source is a human donor in a cohort sampled during active COVID-19. Input material: peripheral blood. CDR3 loop: CASSSNSANTGELFF. Written as DNA, the CDR3 is TGCGCCAGCAGCTCGAACTCCGCGAACACCGGGGAGCTGTTTTTT.